These 18 T cell receptor beta chains were all obtained from the same sample, sequenced in a study of blood T cell repertoires in COVID-19. The assay was immunoSEQ multiplex PCR, and TCRdb's table has in-frame clones only and misses some. The sample records some 150,000 clones, approximately 82% being singletons. Sequences were obtained from peripheral blood. The source of these receptors is a woman aged 45-65 years in a cohort sampled during active or convalescent COVID-19.

The chain joins TRBV12-5 to TRBJ2-2; 9 nucleotides align to TRBD1. This CDR3 comprises 17 residues. From germline, CDR1 is LGHNT and CDR2 FRNRAP. Losses at the gene ends were 2 bases for V and 7 bases for J; bases not matched to a gene: 11. The CDR3 spells CASGLLVGTGLSGELFF. CDR3 in DNA: TGTGCTAGTGGTTTGTTAGTCGGGACAGGGCTCAGCGGGGAGCTGTTTTTT.

The chain employs TRBV14 and TRBJ2-3, with TRBD2 matching over 10 bases. V shed 1 base, J shed 2 bases, and the junction held 3 bases outside the gene matches. Germline values: CDR1 SGHDN, CDR2 FVKESK. The CDR3 runs 16 residues. The CDR3 loop is CASSQVAGGYTDTQYF. DNA of the CDR3: TGTGCCAGCAGCCAAGTAGCGGGGGGCTACACAGATACGCAGTATTTT.

In its sample, this clone was seen once. This chain links TRBV5-1 with TRBJ1-4, with D unresolved. This CDR3 comprises 13 residues. Germline-derived CDR1 and CDR2 are SGHRS and YFSETQ. V gave up 4 bases and J gave up 6 bases, with 10 bases separating them. The CDR3 region is CASSMASHEKLFF. CDR3 in DNA: TGCGCCAGCAGCATGGCATCCCATGAAAAACTGTTTTTT.

The chain carries TRBV5-6 and TRBJ1-5, with a weak D call TRBD1 (5 bases). Germline V gives CDR1 SGHDT, CDR2 YYEEEE. Trimming removed 4 bases from V and 3 bases from J, with 11 bases in between. This CDR3 has 14 amino acids. This chain's CDR3 is CASSRRQTNQPQHF. Written as DNA, the CDR3 is TGTGCCAGCAGCCGACGACAGACCAATCAGCCCCAGCATTTT. The full variable domain, rest sourced from reference TRBV5-6 and TRBJ1-5, is DAGVTQSPTHLIKTRGQQVTLRCSPKSGHDTVSWYQQALGQGPQFIFQYYEEEERQRGNFPDRFSGHQFPNYSSELNVNALLLGDSALYLCASSRRQTNQPQHFGDGTRLSIL.

This clone occurred once. The rearrangement links TRBV12-3 or TRBV12-4 to TRBJ1-2; D remains unclear. V lost 5 bases to trimming and J lost 4 bases, with 8 bases between them. This CDR3 has 12 residues. The CDR3 coding sequence is TGTGCCAGCAGTCTAGGGCTCTATGGCTACACCTTC. Translated, it gives CASSLGLYGYTF.

Of note for this clone: Other DNA sequences in the same sample also yield this CDR3. The rearrangement uses TRBV19 and TRBJ1-2; no clear D. V lost 5 bases to trimming and J lost 2 bases, with 9 bases between them. The germline gives CDR1 LNHDA, CDR2 SQIVND (reference sequence). The CDR3 contains 13 residues. This chain's CDR3 is CASSPTRNYGYTF. The CDR3 DNA reads as TGTGCCAGTAGTCCAACTCGAAACTATGGCTACACCTTC.

The chain has TRBV7-2 and TRBJ2-5; 9 bases map to TRBD2. With 1 base clipped from V and 5 bases from J, the junction kept 11 bases outside the gene matches. The length of the CDR3 is 17 residues. Germline CDR1 SGHTA, CDR2 FQGNSA. This CDR3 reads CASSLGLAAPARETQYF. In nucleotides, the CDR3 is TGTGCCAGCAGCTTAGGACTAGCGGCGCCAGCGAGGGAGACCCAGTACTTC.

Details on this clone: The sample has other DNA sequences that encode this CDR3 too. The chain recombines TRBV11-2 with TRBJ1-1; D call uncertain. The V end was cut by 4 bases, the J end by 0 bases, with 6 bases between. This CDR3 contains 13 residues. Germline V gives CDR1 SGHAT, CDR2 FQNNGV. The CDR3 region has the DNA TGTGCCAGCAGCTCACACATGAACACTGAAGCTTTCTTT. Protein: CASSSHMNTEAFF.

This clone was counted only a few times. The chain carries TRBV2 and TRBJ2-3; the match to TRBD2 covers 7 bases. V lost 3 bases, J lost 6 bases, and 9 bases stayed unmatched. Germline CDR1 is SNHLY and CDR2 is FYNNEI. The CDR3 is made up of 15 amino acids. The DNA of the CDR3 is TGTGCCAGCAGTGAGCAGAGCGGGGTTTGGGATACGCAGTATTTT. Translation gives CASSEQSGVWDTQYF.

CDR3 in DNA: TGTGCCAGCAGCGAGGACAGGTTCAAAGGCTACACCTTC. Amino acids: CASSEDRFKGYTF. The chain combines TRBV2 with TRBJ1-2; 7 bases match TRBD1. The CDR3 sequence is 13 residues long. Germline CDR1 reads SNHLY; CDR2 reads FYNNEI. V trimming: 6 bases; J trimming: 8 bases; junction bases outside the gene matches: 9.

Details on this clone: Mismatch with germline at one junction end may stem from a read error. The rearrangement joins TRBV19 to TRBJ2-2; 12 bases are shared with TRBD2. CDR3 length equals 15 residues. Germline CDR1 reads LNHDA; CDR2 reads SQIVND (reference sequence). CDR3 DNA sequence: TGTGCCAGTAGATCCAGGACTAGCGGGAACGGGGAACTGTTTTTT. Translating it yields CASRSRTSGNGELFF.

The chain has TRBV11-3 and TRBJ2-1, with 8 bases identical to TRBD2. V gave up 1 base and J gave up 4 bases; unmatched junction bases: 6. Germline V gene lookup returns CDR1 SGHNT and CDR2 YENEEA. The CDR3 is made up of 16 amino acids. The CDR3 DNA follows: TGTGCCAGCAGCTTAGGCGGGGGGTCGCGATACAATGAGCAGTTCTTC. Translating gives CASSLGGGSRYNEQFF.

The CDR3, as DNA: TGCGCCAGCAGCTTGGTGGACTCACCGATAGGCGAGCAGTACTTC. Amino acids: CASSLVDSPIGEQYF. V is TRBV5-1 and J is TRBJ2-7; D possibly corresponds to TRBD2 (5 bases). V lost 0 bases to trimming and J lost 6 bases, with 16 bases between them. The germline V gene has CDR1 SGHRS and CDR2 YFSETQ. The length of the CDR3 is 15 residues. The whole variable domain, filled in from reference TRBV5-1 and TRBJ2-7, reads KAGVTQTPRYLIKTRGQQVTLSCSPISGHRSVSWYQQTPGQGLQFLFEYFSETQRNKGNFPGRFSGRQFSNSRSEMNVSTLELGDSALYLCASSLVDSPIGEQYFGPGTRLTVT.

The rearrangement links TRBV6-6 to TRBJ2-1, with TRBD2 matching 12 bases. The CDR3 is 14 amino acids. The V gene end was trimmed by 6 bases and the J gene end by 5 bases; junction bases not matched to a gene: 2. The germline V gene encodes CDR1 MNHNY and CDR2 SVGAGI (reference sequence). The CDR3 nucleotides are TGTGCCAGCAGCCTAGCGGGGGGGAACAATGAGCAGTTCTTC. As protein: CASSLAGGNNEQFF.

This rearrangement joins TRBV4-2 to TRBJ2-1; no firm D call. The CDR3 consists of 14 residues. The ends were cut back, 0 bases at V and 5 bases at J, with 8 bases in the middle. Per the germline V gene, CDR1 is LGHNA and CDR2 is YNFKEQ. CDR3: CASSQDYANNEQFF. The DNA for the CDR3 is TGTGCCAGCAGCCAAGACTACGCGAACAATGAGCAGTTCTTC.

This chain uses TRBV5-1 with TRBJ2-7, with a weak D call TRBD2 (6 bases). Trimming stripped 0 bases from V and 6 bases from J, with 16 bases between. The CDR3 is made up of 15 amino acids. Looked up from germline, CDR1 is SGHRS and CDR2 is YFSETQ. CDR3 sequence: CASSLDGSGRGEQYF. The CDR3 DNA reads as TGCGCCAGCAGCTTGGACGGGTCCGGGCGGGGCGAGCAGTACTTC. The whole variable domain, filled in from reference TRBV5-1 and TRBJ2-7, reads KAGVTQTPRYLIKTRGQQVTLSCSPISGHRSVSWYQQTPGQGLQFLFEYFSETQRNKGNFPGRFSGRQFSNSRSEMNVSTLELGDSALYLCASSLDGSGRGEQYFGPGTRLTVT.

The table lists this clone with a count of one. The V call is TRBV5-1, the J call TRBJ1-5; D gene ambiguous. This CDR3 has 13 amino acids. V lost 4 bases to trimming and J lost 0 bases, with 5 bases between them. Germline V lookup: CDR1 SGHRS, CDR2 YFSETQ. The CDR3 spells CASSLNSNQPQHF. CDR3 coding DNA: TGCGCCAGCAGCCTAAATAGCAATCAGCCCCAGCATTTT.

V gene TRBV12-3 or TRBV12-4 combines with J gene TRBJ2-7; possible D gene TRBD2, 6 bases. CDR3 length equals 13 residues. V shed 3 bases and J shed 1 base, with 7 bases lying between them. This CDR3 is CASSLGTSYEQYF. CDR3 coding DNA: TGTGCCAGCAGTTTGGGGACTTCCTACGAGCAGTACTTC.